The 32 T cell receptor beta chains given below trace back to one sample, sequenced in a study of CD8+ T cells in alopecia areata. Extracted RNA was reverse transcribed into cDNA, the sequencing template. The data were produced by immunoSEQ multiplex PCR, yet TCRdb's version contains in-frame clones alone and is incomplete. The sample consists of roughly 210,000 clones, less than 45% of them appearing once. The treatment was: oral pan-JAK inhibitor, 5-10 mg twice daily. Sequenced material: CD4+ T cells sorted from blood, taken at roughly week 36, from a patient treated with tofacitinib. The receptors were gathered from a human donor with alopecia areata.

The chain employs TRBV5-1 and TRBJ2-2, with 13 positions matching TRBD2. The length of the CDR3 is 20 residues. The ends lost 0 bases at V and 6 bases at J; junction bases unmatched: 14. Germline CDR1 reads SGHRS; CDR2 reads YFSETQ. CDR3 DNA sequence: TGCGCCAGCAGCTTGGACCCTAGGACTAGCGGGAGAATCACCGCCGGGGAGCTGTTTTTT. Translating it yields CASSLDPRTSGRITAGELFF.

The rearrangement uses TRBV6-5 and TRBJ2-3; perhaps D is TRBD1 or TRBD2 (6 bases each). V was clipped by 8 bases and J by 2 bases, with 17 bases between them. Germline V lookup: CDR1 MNHEY, CDR2 SVGAGI. The CDR3 loop spans 15 amino acids. CDR3 in amino acids: CASVPRGRSTDTQYF. The CDR3 nucleotides read TGTGCCAGCGTCCCGAGGGGGAGGTCCACAGATACGCAGTATTTT.

The chain employs TRBV30 and TRBJ2-7; D unclear. CDR3 length equals 10 residues. The V gene's germline CDR1 is GTSNPN and CDR2 SVGIG (reference sequence). V was clipped by 6 bases and J by 4 bases, with 7 bases between them. The CDR3 coding sequence is TGTGCCTGTGGTTTGTACGAGCAGTACTTC. This sequence encodes CACGLYEQYF.

The chain employs TRBV4-1 and TRBJ2-5; TRBD2 matches 13 bases. CDR1 is MGHRA, CDR2 YSYEKL, per germline. Trimming at V came to 0 bases and at J to 5 bases, leaving 3 bases not matched to a gene. This CDR3 region has 16 residues. As DNA, the CDR3 is TGCGCCAGCAGCCAAGAGACTAGCGGGAGGTGGGAGACCCAGTACTTC. Translation: CASSQETSGRWETQYF.

This clone was observed a few times. The chain recombines TRBV6-6 with TRBJ2-7, with TRBD1 identical over 7 bases. Looked up from germline, CDR1 is MNHNY and CDR2 is SVGAGI (reference sequence). There are 14 residues in the CDR3. V lost 5 bases to trimming and J lost 2 bases; unmatched junction nucleotides: 6. The chain's CDR3 is CASSTRQGAYEQYF. CDR3 DNA sequence: TGTGCCAGCAGTACTCGACAGGGAGCCTACGAGCAGTACTTC.

This clone occurred a few times. The chain has TRBV6-5 and TRBJ2-3; TRBD2 matches at 7 bases. Germline lookup yields CDR1 MNHEY and CDR2 SVGAGI. The length of the CDR3 is 15 residues. Trimming removed 3 bases from V and 2 bases from J; junction bases left unmatched: 5. The CDR3 spells CASSYQRDFTDTQYF. The CDR3 DNA reads as TGTGCCAGCAGTTATCAGCGGGATTTCACAGATACGCAGTATTTT.

This clone was found a few times. In nucleotides, the CDR3 is TGCAGCGTTGAGGTGGGACTAGCATCAGATACGCAGTATTTT. Translation gives CSVEVGLASDTQYF. This chain uses TRBV29-1 with TRBJ2-3; 9 nucleotides agree with TRBD2. The CDR3 is 14 amino acids. The V segment lost 3 bases and the J segment 4 bases; nucleotides outside the gene matches: 5. Germline lookup yields CDR1 SQVTM and CDR2 ANQGSEA.

The CDR3 region has the DNA TGCGCCAGCAGCTTGAGGAGCGGGGGCTACAATGAGCAGTTCTTC. This encodes CASSLRSGGYNEQFF. This chain connects TRBV5-1 to TRBJ2-1; 8 nucleotides align to TRBD2. Losses at the gene ends were 1 base for V and 3 bases for J; bases not matched to a gene: 3. This CDR3 spans 15 amino acids. Germline CDR1 is SGHRS and CDR2 is YFSETQ.

This chain links TRBV30 with TRBJ2-7; 8 bases map to TRBD2. The CDR3 covers 16 residues. The V and J ends lost 2 bases and 2 bases, in that order; junction bases with no gene match: 11. Germline V gene data show CDR1 as GTSNPN and CDR2 as SVGIG (reference sequence). CDR3 sequence: CAWSIDSGIGTYEQYF. Here the CDR3 DNA reads TGTGCCTGGAGTATAGATAGCGGGATCGGGACCTACGAGCAGTACTTC.

The V gene is TRBV30, the J gene TRBJ1-2; D unresolved. Looked up from germline, CDR1 is GTSNPN and CDR2 is SVGIG (reference sequence). The V end lost 3 bases, the J end lost 3 bases, and 11 bases lay between the germline ends. This CDR3 region has 13 residues. This chain's CDR3 is CAWSPDRDYGYTF. The DNA for the CDR3 is TGTGCCTGGAGCCCTGACCGCGACTATGGCTACACCTTC. The full variable domain, rest sourced from reference TRBV30 and TRBJ1-2, is SQTIHQWPATLVQPVGSPLSLECTVEGTSNPNLYWYRQAAGRGLQLLFYSVGIGQISSEVPQNLSASRPQDRQFILSSKKLLLSDSGFYLCAWSPDRDYGYTFGSGTRLTVV.

This clone appeared a few times. The J gene is TRBJ2-2, the V gene TRBV9, with 11 nucleotides matching TRBD2. Germline-derived CDR1 and CDR2 are SGDLS and YYNGEE. This CDR3 is built from 14 residues. V shed 0 bases and J 10 bases; nucleotides not matched to a gene: 2. Here the CDR3 reads CASSVVAGGEELFF. CDR3 sequence (DNA): TGTGCCAGCAGCGTAGTAGCGGGAGGGGAGGAGCTGTTTTTT.

The V and J genes are TRBV15 and TRBJ1-2, with TRBD1 matching over 9 bases. The germline V gene has CDR1 LNHNV and CDR2 YYDKDF (reference sequence). The CDR3 sequence is 14 residues long. V shed 9 bases, J shed 4 bases, and the junction held 9 bases outside the gene matches. CDR3 region: CATGPGQGVYGYTF. In DNA, the CDR3 is TGTGCCACGGGACCGGGACAGGGCGTCTATGGCTACACCTTC.

In its sample, this clone was seen a few times. This sequence joins TRBV6-6 and TRBJ1-3; D call uncertain. V lost 6 bases, J lost 0 bases, and 15 bases lay in between. The CDR3 loop spans 16 amino acids. Germline CDR1 MNHNY, CDR2 SVGAGI (reference sequence). The CDR3, as DNA: TGTGCCAGCAGCCGAGGACCGTTATTCTCTGGAAACACCATATATTTT. This sequence encodes CASSRGPLFSGNTIYF.

The chain combines TRBV4-2 with TRBJ2-7, with D possibly being TRBD1 (5 bases). V lost 4 bases and J lost 7, with 14 bases in between. CDR3 length equals 13 residues. Germline V gives CDR1 LGHNA, CDR2 YNFKEQ. Here the CDR3 DNA reads TGTGCCAGCAGCCGGCTAAGGGGTAGTGAGCAGTACTTC. This encodes CASSRLRGSEQYF.

This clone was seen only a few times. V is TRBV4-1 and J is TRBJ1-2; 7 nucleotides align to TRBD1. The CDR3 length is 13 residues. V was pared by 6 bases and J by 7 bases, with 8 bases of the junction left unmatched. Germline assignment: CDR1 MGHRA and CDR2 YSYEKL. CDR3 sequence: CASRGTGQSGYTF. For the CDR3, the DNA is TGCGCCAGCAGGGGGACGGGACAGTCTGGCTACACCTTC.

This clone was found a few times. The chain combines TRBV30 with TRBJ2-1; 9 nucleotides agree with TRBD2. The germline CDR1 and CDR2 sequences are GTSNPN and SVGIG (reference sequence). CDR3 size: 11 residues. J gave up 13 bases and V 3 bases, and 4 bases lay outside the gene matches. As DNA, the CDR3 is TGTGCCTGGAGCCCGCGGGAGGGCCAGTTCTTC. It is translated as CAWSPREGQFF. Complete variable domain (other parts from reference TRBV30 and TRBJ2-1): SQTIHQWPATLVQPVGSPLSLECTVEGTSNPNLYWYRQAAGRGLQLLFYSVGIGQISSEVPQNLSASRPQDRQFILSSKKLLLSDSGFYLCAWSPREGQFFGPGTRLTVL.

This rearrangement joins TRBV7-8 to TRBJ2-7, with TRBD2 matching over 14 bases. Germline CDR1 and CDR2: SGHVS and FQNEAQ. The CDR3 sequence is 18 residues long. Germline trimming cut 4 bases from V and 0 bases from J; bases unmatched to any gene: 8. The CDR3 is CASSSGTSGSGSSYEQYF. CDR3 sequence (DNA): TGTGCCAGCAGCTCAGGGACTAGCGGGAGCGGGTCCTCCTACGAGCAGTACTTC.

This chain uses TRBV25-1 with TRBJ1-4; 7 nucleotides line up with TRBD1. The junction had 5 bases not matched to a gene; V was cut back by 8 bases and J by 5 bases. Germline assignment: CDR1 MGHDK and CDR2 SYGVNS. This CDR3 is 13 amino acids long. The CDR3 nucleotides are TGTGCCAGCGGGGGACAGTGGAATGAAAAACTGTTTTTT. It codes for CASGGQWNEKLFF.

On this clone: The sample carries other DNA sequences with the same CDR3. The CDR3 is CASSADRVGDTQYF. The CDR3 DNA follows: TGTGCCAGCAGCGCTGACAGGGTAGGGGATACGCAGTATTTT. The chain employs TRBV2 and TRBJ2-3; 7 nucleotides line up with TRBD1. Germline loops: CDR1 SNHLY, CDR2 FYNNEI. This CDR3 is built from 14 residues. Trimming removed 6 bases from V and 6 bases from J; junction bases left unmatched: 9. Together with reference TRBV2 and TRBJ2-3, the CDR3 gives the full variable domain: EPEVTQTPSHQVTQMGQEVILRCVPISNHLYFYWYRQILGQKVEFLVSFYNNEISEKSEIFDDQFSVERPDGSNFTLKIRSTKLEDSAMYFCASSADRVGDTQYFGPGTRLTVL.

The J gene is TRBJ2-6, the V gene TRBV7-3, with 12 positions matching TRBD2. The CDR3 has 17 residues. CDR1 and CDR2 from the germline V gene are SGHTA and FQGTGA. The V gene end was trimmed by 4 bases and the J gene end by 4 bases; junction bases not matched to a gene: 5. Here the CDR3 DNA reads TGTGCCAGCAGCTCGACTAGCGGGAGCGCCGGGGCCAACGTCCTGACTTTC. It yields the protein CASSSTSGSAGANVLTF.

This clone has only a few counts. Mismatch with germline at one junction end may stem from a read error. V and J are TRBV30 and TRBJ1-2; the D gene is possibly TRBD1 (5 bases). There are 12 residues in the CDR3. Germline CDR1 GTSNPN, CDR2 SVGIG (reference sequence). The CDR3 bases are TGTGCCTGGAGTGTGTCACAGGCCGCGATGGTCTTC. It encodes CAWSVSQAAMVF.

The J gene is TRBJ2-1, the V gene TRBV23-1; maybe TRBD2 (6 bases). Being an ORF, TRBV23-1 has a function that is uncertain. Between the trimmed V and J ends, which lost 0 bases and 5 bases, there was a span of 14 bases. The CDR3 consists of 16 residues. CDR3 nucleotide sequence: TGCGCCAGCAGTCAATCGGGGGGAAATTTACACAATGAGCAGTTCTTC. The encoded protein is CASSQSGGNLHNEQFF.

This clone came up a few times. J is TRBJ2-2 and V is TRBV30, with 9 bases aligning to TRBD1. CDR1 GTSNPN and CDR2 SVGIG come from the germline V gene (reference sequence). CDR3 length equals 15 residues. Trimming cost V 2 bases and J 5 bases; bases outside gene matches: 6. The CDR3 nucleotides are TGTGCCTGGAGTCAAGGACAGGGGAGTACCGGGGAGCTGTTTTTT. This sequence encodes CAWSQGQGSTGELFF.

The chain couples TRBV7-3 to TRBJ2-2, with D uncertain. Between the trimmed V and J ends, which lost 5 bases and 2 bases, there was a span of 3 bases. The CDR3 runs 12 residues. CDR1 and CDR2 from the germline V gene are SGHTA and FQGTGA. CDR3 nucleotides: TGTGCCAGCAGCACAAACACCGGGGAGCTGTTTTTT. Residues: CASSTNTGELFF. Complete variable domain (other parts from reference TRBV7-3 and TRBJ2-2): GAGVSQTPSNKVTEKGKYVELRCDPISGHTALYWYRQSLGQGPEFLIYFQGTGAADDSGLPNDRFFAVRPEGSVSTLKIQRTERGDSAVYLCASSTNTGELFFGEGSRLTVL.

This clone occurred a few times. The chain couples TRBV6-5 to TRBJ2-3; D is possibly TRBD1 (6 bases). Deletions cut 6 bases from V and 2 bases from J, with 12 bases between. CDR3 length equals 14 residues. From germline, CDR1 is MNHEY and CDR2 SVGAGI. The CDR3 bases are TGTGCCAGCAGCCGACAGGAATCCACAGATACGCAGTATTTT. Translated: CASSRQESTDTQYF.

This clone showed up just a few times. DNA for the CDR3: TGTGCCAGCAGTGTAGGATTTTGGGAGCAGTACTTC. Its protein product is CASSVGFWEQYF. The chain carries TRBV2 and TRBJ2-7; D gene ambiguous. This CDR3 region has 12 residues. Germline lookup yields CDR1 SNHLY and CDR2 FYNNEI. Trimming shortened V by 4 bases and J by 7 bases, and 11 bases separated the two germline ends.

This clone turned up a few times. V and J are TRBV29-1 and TRBJ1-1; D may be TRBD1 (5 bases). This CDR3 contains 13 residues. CDR1 is SQVTM and CDR2 is ANQGSEA in the germline V gene. Trimming left V 6 bases short and J 0 bases short, with 11 bases between. The CDR3, as DNA: TGCAGCGTCGGGGACCCCATGAACACTGAAGCTTTCTTT. Translation gives CSVGDPMNTEAFF.

V usage is TRBV15 and J usage is TRBJ2-7, with D unclear. Germline V CDR1 and CDR2: LNHNV, YYDKDF (reference sequence). CDR3 length equals 13 residues. Trimming took 3 bases from V and 6 from J, leaving 12 bases between them. In DNA form, the CDR3 reads TGTGCCACCAGCAGGATATTCCCCTCCGAGCAGTACTTC. Translation: CATSRIFPSEQYF.

V and J are TRBV6-1 and TRBJ2-4; perhaps D is TRBD1 or TRBD2 (7 bases each). V dropped 4 bases and J dropped 5 bases, with 15 bases sitting between them. The CDR3 length is 15 residues. Germline assignment: CDR1 MNHNS and CDR2 SASEGT. The CDR3 bases are TGTGCCAGCAGTGTAATCAGGGGGGGCGAAAACATTCAGTACTTC. It yields the protein CASSVIRGGENIQYF.

This chain links TRBV7-2 with TRBJ2-3; possibly TRBD1 or TRBD2 for D (6 bases each). Trimming pared 3 bases from V and 5 bases from J, leaving 9 bases between. The V gene's germline CDR1 is SGHTA and CDR2 FQGNSA. CDR3 size: 13 residues. The CDR3: CASSLGGLDTQYF. The CDR3 nucleotides read TGTGCCAGCAGCTTGGGGGGCTTAGATACGCAGTATTTT.

V is TRBV30 and J is TRBJ2-1; 8 bases align to TRBD2. Germline CDR1 and CDR2: GTSNPN and SVGIG (reference sequence). V shed 5 bases, J shed 7 bases, and the junction held 7 bases outside the gene matches. CDR3 size: 13 residues. The CDR3 DNA reads TGTGCCTGGCAAAGCGGGAGTTCGAATGAGCAGTTCTTC. Its protein is CAWQSGSSNEQFF.

This clone has only a few counts. The V gene is TRBV7-9, the J gene TRBJ2-6, with TRBD2 matching over 8 bases. This CDR3 has 18 amino acids. Trimming cost V 3 bases and J 2 bases; bases outside gene matches: 9. CDR1 and CDR2 from the germline V gene are SEHNR and FQNEAQ (reference sequence). In DNA, the CDR3 is TGTGCCAGCAGCTTCTCTGCGGGAGGACGGACTGGGGCCAACGTCCTGACTTTC. It specifies CASSFSAGGRTGANVLTF.